The 6 T cell receptor beta chains below come from one sample, sequenced in a study of OX40 agonist ivuxolimab in advanced cancers. This table comes from immunoSEQ multiplex PCR, and its TCRdb copy is limited to in-frame clones, with some not included. The sample includes 57,000 or so clones, about 85% seen only once; the top ten take roughly 3%. Sequenced here: CD4+ or CD8+ T cells sorted from blood, sampled in a trial of the OX40 agonist ivuxolimab. Receptors were obtained from an adult with an advanced solid tumor such as melanoma, head and neck, liver or kidney cancer.

CDR3 sequence: CASSQASGTRRYNEQFF. The DNA of the CDR3 is TGCGCCAGCAGCCAAGCCTCCGGGACAAGACGCTACAATGAGCAGTTCTTC. The J gene is TRBJ2-1, the V gene TRBV4-1, with D perhaps TRBD1 (6 bases). This CDR3 region has 17 residues. Trimming cost V 1 base and J 3 bases, with 16 bases left between them. The germline CDR1 and CDR2 sequences are MGHRA and YSYEKL.

The chain combines TRBV27 with TRBJ2-7; D call uncertain. CDR3 length: 15 residues. Trimming shortened V by 2 bases and J by 3 bases, and 14 bases separated the two germline ends. In germline, CDR1 is MNHEY, CDR2 SMNVEV (reference sequence). The CDR3 here is CASSLPEWAHYEQYF. CDR3 DNA: TGTGCCAGCAGTTTACCGGAATGGGCCCACTACGAGCAGTACTTC.

The chain carries TRBV6-1 and TRBJ1-5; D perhaps matches TRBD1 (6 bases). From germline, CDR1 is MNHNS and CDR2 SASEGT. The CDR3 runs to 13 residues. V lost 8 bases and J lost 7, with 15 bases in between. The CDR3 DNA reads TGTGCCAGCGTGGGGGGACAACTGCAGCCCCAGCATTTT. Protein sequence: CASVGGQLQPQHF.

As concerns this clone: Other DNA sequences in the sample encode the same CDR3. This CDR3 reads CASSTDRGPHEKLFF. The CDR3 DNA is TGTGCCAGCAGCACAGACAGGGGGCCCCATGAAAAACTGTTTTTT. The chain uses TRBV11-3 and TRBJ1-4; TRBD1 matches 10 bases. The CDR3 runs to 15 residues. V gave up 5 bases and J gave up 6 bases; unmatched junction bases: 6. Germline CDR1 SGHNT, CDR2 YENEEA.

The chain recombines TRBV7-9 with TRBJ2-7; possibly TRBD2 for D (5 bases). The CDR3 runs to 11 residues. V dropped 3 bases and J dropped 5 bases, with 5 bases sitting between them. Looked up from germline, CDR1 is SEHNR and CDR2 is FQNEAQ (reference sequence). The CDR3: CASSFGDEQYF. The CDR3 DNA sequence: TGTGCCAGCAGCTTCGGGGACGAGCAGTACTTC.

The table lists this clone with a few counts. The chain couples TRBV30 to TRBJ1-4; tentatively, D is TRBD1 (6 bases). Germline V lookup: CDR1 GTSNPN, CDR2 SVGIG (reference sequence). The CDR3 totals 14 residues. V was cut by 5 bases and J by 0 bases, with 10 bases left in between. This CDR3 reads CAWDRKATNEKLFF. CDR3 in DNA: TGTGCCTGGGACAGGAAGGCAACTAATGAAAAACTGTTTTTT.